A selection of T cell receptor beta chains follows, all from one sample in a study of vaccination and CD4 T cells after COVID-19. TCRdb re-called the PCR reads through MiXCR, storing one row per CDR3 protein. The table has approximately 20,000 distinct CDR3 sequences, about three fifths seen once. Here the sequenced sample was CD4+ T cells from blood, taken before SARS-CoV-2 vaccination. All receptors come from a human donor who had recovered from COVID-19. The CDR3 runs from the conserved cysteine through the conserved F or W. The order of the fields is D gene, clone size, J gene, V gene, CDR3 length, CDR3 DNA, CDR3 protein. The D gene is left open where the match is weak. Some rows mark clone size as missing; the rest say once, few, many or name a class of expanded clone.

d_gene: TRBD2
abundance: NA
j_gene: TRBJ2-1
v_gene: TRBV6-5
len: 18
CDR3nt: TGTGCCAGCAGTTACCGGGGCCCGGGACTAGCACTATCTAATGAGCAGTTCTTC
CDR3aa: CASSYRGPGLALSNEQFF

d_gene: TRBD2
abundance: NA
j_gene: TRBJ2-3
v_gene: TRBV28
len: 15
CDR3nt: TGTGCCAGCAGTTTAGCGGGGGGCGTCCCAGATACGCAGTATTTT
CDR3aa: CASSLAGGVPDTQYF

d_gene: NA
abundance: once
j_gene: TRBJ2-3
v_gene: TRBV25-1
len: 15
CDR3nt: TGTGCCAGCAGAGCATCCCGGGCCCACACAGATACGCAGTATTTT
CDR3aa: CASRASRAHTDTQYF

d_gene: NA
abundance: NA
j_gene: TRBJ1-6
v_gene: TRBV7-6
len: 14
CDR3nt: TGTGCCAGCAGCTCGAGGACAGCCAATTCACCCCTCCACTTT
CDR3aa: CASSSRTANSPLHF

d_gene: NA
abundance: NA
j_gene: TRBJ1-5
v_gene: TRBV6-5
len: 16
CDR3nt: TGTGCCAGCAGTTACTCGTATACAGCTATCAATCAGCCCCAGCATTTT
CDR3aa: CASSYSYTAINQPQHF

d_gene: TRBD1
abundance: NA
j_gene: TRBJ2-7
v_gene: TRBV29-1
len: 12
CDR3nt: TGCAGCGTTGTAGGACAGGGCCACGAGCAGTACTTC
CDR3aa: CSVVGQGHEQYF

d_gene: NA
abundance: NA
j_gene: TRBJ2-3
v_gene: TRBV2
len: 14
CDR3nt: TGTGCCAGCAGTGCGCTTTTGAGCACAGATACGCAGTATTTT
CDR3aa: CASSALLSTDTQYF

d_gene: TRBD2
abundance: few
j_gene: TRBJ2-3
v_gene: TRBV20-1
len: 15
CDR3nt: TGCAGTGCCCCACATAGCGGGAGGATCACAGATACGCAGTATTTT
CDR3aa: CSAPHSGRITDTQYF

d_gene: TRBD1
abundance: NA
j_gene: TRBJ2-7
v_gene: TRBV5-1
len: 14
CDR3nt: TGCGCCAGCAGCCCAGGGACAGTCTCCTACGAGCAGTACTTC
CDR3aa: CASSPGTVSYEQYF

d_gene: NA
abundance: few
j_gene: TRBJ1-1
v_gene: TRBV6-4
len: 13
CDR3nt: TGTGCCAGCAAGCGAGTTCTGGACACTGAAGCTTTCTTT
CDR3aa: CASKRVLDTEAFF

d_gene: TRBD2
abundance: NA
j_gene: TRBJ2-1
v_gene: TRBV20-1
len: 17
CDR3nt: TGCAGTGCTAGGGTGGGTGGAACTAGCGGGAGGGTTAATGAGCAGTTCTTC
CDR3aa: CSARVGGTSGRVNEQFF

d_gene: NA
abundance: once
j_gene: TRBJ2-3
v_gene: TRBV21-1
len: 15
CDR3nt: TGTGCCAGCAGCCCCAAAAAAGGAGGCACAGATACGCAGTATTTT
CDR3aa: CASSPKKGGTDTQYF

d_gene: NA
abundance: NA
j_gene: TRBJ2-5
v_gene: TRBV30
len: 14
CDR3nt: TGTGCCTGGAGTGGGGGTAGAGCGAGGGGGACCCAGTACTTC
CDR3aa: CAWSGGRARGTQYF

d_gene: NA
abundance: few
j_gene: TRBJ1-6
v_gene: TRBV6-1
len: 17
CDR3nt: TGTGCCAGCAGTGTCACCCCCGGCAGACTCCTAGGGTCACCCCTCCACTTT
CDR3aa: CASSVTPGRLLGSPLHF

d_gene: NA
abundance: NA
j_gene: TRBJ1-2
v_gene: TRBV28
len: 15
CDR3nt: TGTGCCAGCAGACCTCGAACAGGGTTCTCCTATGGCTACACCTTC
CDR3aa: CASRPRTGFSYGYTF

d_gene: NA
abundance: NA
j_gene: TRBJ1-2
v_gene: TRBV15
len: 12
CDR3nt: TGTGCCACCAGCGCGGCTAACTATGGCTACACCTTC
CDR3aa: CATSAANYGYTF

d_gene: TRBD2
abundance: NA
j_gene: TRBJ2-1
v_gene: TRBV6-1
len: 14
CDR3nt: TGTGCCAGTAAAGGGACTAGTTATGGGAATGAGCAGTTCTTC
CDR3aa: CASKGTSYGNEQFF

d_gene: NA
abundance: NA
j_gene: TRBJ2-1
v_gene: TRBV5-4
len: 16
CDR3nt: TGTGCCAGCAGCCCGGGACTGGAAAGCTCCTACAATGAGCAGTTCTTC
CDR3aa: CASSPGLESSYNEQFF

d_gene: NA
abundance: NA
j_gene: TRBJ1-5
v_gene: TRBV7-3
len: 13
CDR3nt: TGTGCCAGCTCAGCCGACAGAGATCAGCCCCAGCATTTT
CDR3aa: CASSADRDQPQHF

d_gene: NA
abundance: NA
j_gene: TRBJ2-3
v_gene: TRBV6-1
len: 14
CDR3nt: TGTGCCAGCACGGGGAGCACTACCATTGGTACGCAGTATTTT
CDR3aa: CASTGSTTIGTQYF

d_gene: NA
abundance: NA
j_gene: TRBJ2-1
v_gene: TRBV7-9
len: 12
CDR3nt: TGTGCCAGCAACCGAGGAGACAATGAGCAGTTCTTC
CDR3aa: CASNRGDNEQFF

d_gene: NA
abundance: few
j_gene: TRBJ2-7
v_gene: TRBV10-1
len: 14
CDR3nt: TGCGCCAGCAGTGAACGGGTATCGTCGCACGAGCAGTACTTC
CDR3aa: CASSERVSSHEQYF

d_gene: NA
abundance: few
j_gene: TRBJ2-1
v_gene: TRBV20-1
len: 12
CDR3nt: TGCAGTGCTTGGAATCAATTCAATGAGCAGTTCTTC
CDR3aa: CSAWNQFNEQFF

d_gene: TRBD1
abundance: NA
j_gene: TRBJ1-1
v_gene: TRBV20-1
len: 11
CDR3nt: TGCAGTTGCCAGGGGGCGACTGAAGCTTTCTTT
CDR3aa: CSCQGATEAFF

d_gene: NA
abundance: NA
j_gene: TRBJ2-5
v_gene: TRBV20-1
len: 15
CDR3nt: TGCAGTGCTAGGGCCGGGACCGAGATAGGGGGTGGCCAGTACTTC
CDR3aa: CSARAGTEIGGGQYF

d_gene: TRBD2
abundance: few
j_gene: TRBJ2-5
v_gene: TRBV28
len: 17
CDR3nt: TGTGCCAGCAGTTTGTCTAGCGGGAGAGGCCGGCAAGAGACCCAGTACTTC
CDR3aa: CASSLSSGRGRQETQYF

d_gene: NA
abundance: few
j_gene: TRBJ1-5
v_gene: TRBV20-1
len: 14
CDR3nt: TGCAGTGCTAGCCCCGTCCTCGGCAATCAGCCCCAGCATTTT
CDR3aa: CSASPVLGNQPQHF

d_gene: NA
abundance: NA
j_gene: TRBJ2-1
v_gene: TRBV27
len: 17
CDR3nt: TGTGCCAGCAGCTCCGCGCTGCTTAGCGGTGCCTACAATGAGCAGTTCTTC
CDR3aa: CASSSALLSGAYNEQFF

d_gene: NA
abundance: NA
j_gene: TRBJ2-2
v_gene: TRBV25-1
len: 13
CDR3nt: TGTGCCAGCAGCCCGAATGTACCCGGGGAGCTGTTTTTT
CDR3aa: CASSPNVPGELFF

d_gene: NA
abundance: NA
j_gene: TRBJ2-1
v_gene: TRBV19
len: 14
CDR3nt: TGTGCCAGTAGTCGGAGCCTAGCCATCGATGAGCAGTTCTTC
CDR3aa: CASSRSLAIDEQFF

d_gene: NA
abundance: NA
j_gene: TRBJ1-5
v_gene: TRBV12-3/TRBV12-4
len: 15
CDR3nt: TGTGCCAGCAGTTTAGAGTTGATTAGCAATCAGCCCCAGCATTTT
CDR3aa: CASSLELISNQPQHF

d_gene: NA
abundance: NA
j_gene: TRBJ2-1
v_gene: TRBV7-9
len: 14
CDR3nt: TGTGCCAGCAGCCCGCCGGGACTTTACAATGAGCAGTTCTTC
CDR3aa: CASSPPGLYNEQFF

d_gene: NA
abundance: NA
j_gene: TRBJ1-1
v_gene: TRBV28
len: 13
CDR3nt: TGTGCCAACAGTTTTGGGGGGGTCGCTGAAGCTTTCTTT
CDR3aa: CANSFGGVAEAFF

d_gene: NA
abundance: NA
j_gene: TRBJ1-1
v_gene: TRBV6-5
len: 14
CDR3nt: TGTGCCAGCAGTTACTCGGCAGGGACCACTGAAGCTTTCTTT
CDR3aa: CASSYSAGTTEAFF

d_gene: TRBD2
abundance: NA
j_gene: TRBJ2-2
v_gene: TRBV7-3
len: 16
CDR3nt: TGTGCCAGCAGCTTGGGACTAGCGGGAGGGACCGGGGAGCTGTTTTTT
CDR3aa: CASSLGLAGGTGELFF

d_gene: NA
abundance: few
j_gene: TRBJ2-2
v_gene: TRBV21-1
len: 15
CDR3nt: NA
CDR3aa: CASIVAGGNTGELFF

d_gene: NA
abundance: NA
j_gene: TRBJ2-7
v_gene: TRBV20-1
len: 11
CDR3nt: TGCAGTGCTACGGACCCGTACGAGCAGTACTTC
CDR3aa: CSATDPYEQYF

d_gene: NA
abundance: NA
j_gene: TRBJ1-2
v_gene: TRBV12-3/TRBV12-4
len: 12
CDR3nt: TGTGCCAGCAGAACCCCTGGTTCTGGCTACACCTTC
CDR3aa: CASRTPGSGYTF

d_gene: NA
abundance: NA
j_gene: TRBJ1-3
v_gene: TRBV7-2
len: 15
CDR3nt: TGTGCCAGCAGCCCCCGCGGGGGCTCTGGAAACACCATATATTTT
CDR3aa: CASSPRGGSGNTIYF

d_gene: NA
abundance: medium-sized
j_gene: TRBJ1-5
v_gene: TRBV6-1
len: 13
CDR3nt: TGTGCCAGCAGTGAAGGGGGTAATCAGCCCCAGCATTTT
CDR3aa: CASSEGGNQPQHF

d_gene: TRBD1
abundance: few
j_gene: TRBJ1-5
v_gene: TRBV12-3/TRBV12-4
len: 13
CDR3nt: TGTGCCGTTCAGGGGGATAGCAATCAGCCCCAGCATTTT
CDR3aa: CAVQGDSNQPQHF

d_gene: NA
abundance: NA
j_gene: TRBJ2-7
v_gene: TRBV27
len: 14
CDR3nt: TGTGCCAGCAGTCAAACGGGACAATCCTACGAGCAGTACTTC
CDR3aa: CASSQTGQSYEQYF

d_gene: NA
abundance: NA
j_gene: TRBJ1-1
v_gene: TRBV29-1
len: 13
CDR3nt: TGCAGCGTTACAACAGGGTTGAACACTGAAGCTTTCTTT
CDR3aa: CSVTTGLNTEAFF

d_gene: TRBD1
abundance: NA
j_gene: TRBJ2-2
v_gene: TRBV20-1
len: 16
CDR3nt: TGCAGTGCTAGAGATCAGGCGGGACAGGGGTCCGGGGAGCTGTTTTTT
CDR3aa: CSARDQAGQGSGELFF

d_gene: TRBD2
abundance: few
j_gene: TRBJ2-2
v_gene: TRBV20-1
len: 15
CDR3nt: TGCAGTGCTAGAAAACCGGGACTAGAAGCCGGGGAGCTGTTTTTT
CDR3aa: CSARKPGLEAGELFF

d_gene: NA
abundance: once
j_gene: TRBJ2-7
v_gene: TRBV24-1
len: 12
CDR3nt: TGTGCCACCAGTGAGGGGTCGTTGGAGCAGTACTTC
CDR3aa: CATSEGSLEQYF

d_gene: TRBD1
abundance: NA
j_gene: TRBJ1-2
v_gene: TRBV6-5
len: 16
CDR3nt: TGTGCCAGCAGTTACTCAGGGGGCGCGGGGGTTTATGGCTACACCTTC
CDR3aa: CASSYSGGAGVYGYTF

d_gene: TRBD2
abundance: NA
j_gene: TRBJ2-7
v_gene: TRBV20-1
len: 17
CDR3nt: TGCAGTGCTAGAGACCTCTTAACTAGCGGGAGTTCCTACGAGCAGTACTTC
CDR3aa: CSARDLLTSGSSYEQYF

d_gene: TRBD2
abundance: NA
j_gene: TRBJ2-7
v_gene: TRBV28
len: 13
CDR3nt: TGTGCCAGCAGTTTAGTACTAGCGGGCGAGCAGTACTTC
CDR3aa: CASSLVLAGEQYF

d_gene: TRBD1
abundance: NA
j_gene: TRBJ1-2
v_gene: TRBV20-1
len: 13
CDR3nt: TGCAGTGCTGGGGCCGGGACAGGGAGCGGCTACACCTTC
CDR3aa: CSAGAGTGSGYTF

d_gene: TRBD1
abundance: NA
j_gene: TRBJ1-4
v_gene: TRBV6-5
len: 15
CDR3nt: TGTGCCAGCAGTTACTTCAGACAGGGTAATGAAAAACTGTTTTTT
CDR3aa: CASSYFRQGNEKLFF

d_gene: NA
abundance: NA
j_gene: TRBJ2-1
v_gene: TRBV7-3
len: 13
CDR3nt: TGTGCCAGCAGCATCCTCTCCCAGAGGGAGCAGTTCTTC
CDR3aa: CASSILSQREQFF